This T cell receptor beta chain appears in the sequencing data of a study of T cell repertoires in cytomegalovirus infection. This clonotype was counted a few times. Its antigen remains unidentified. Germline CDR1 and CDR2: ENHRY and SYGVKD. The CDR3 consists of 13 residues. V lost 8 bases to trimming and J lost 9 bases, with 14 bases between them. One entry per CDR3 protein results from TCRdb running MiXCR on the reads. The data hold 700,000 to 950,000 distinct CDR3 sequences, with around a third observed a single time. The chain carries TRBV10-3 and TRBJ1-6; D is possibly TRBD1 (6 bases). The material was cultured CD8+ T cells from PBMCs, obtained from culture after CMV antigen stimulation. This TCR came from a human donor in good health (CMV status not recorded). Some clones in this sample may be carry-over from other donors' samples. CDR3 amino acids: CAIEETRGSPLHF. DNA of the CDR3: TGTGCCATCGAAGAGACCAGGGGTTCACCCCTCCACTTT.